This note documents a single T cell receptor (beta chain) sequence. This sample was taken from a study of blood T cells in healthy people across ages. Together with a sample-barcoded 5' primer, a J-beta primer mix was included in a second PCR lasting roughly 6 to 12 cycles. TCRdb reprocessed the 5' RACE reads via MiXCR and lists one record per CDR3 protein. The profile shows about 780,000 distinct CDR3 sequences, about 59% of them singletons. The germline gives CDR1 SGHTA, CDR2 FQGNSA. V dropped 3 bases and J dropped 5 bases, with 13 bases sitting between them. The CDR3 is made up of 14 amino acids. The TCR originated in a man aged 25-40 years in good health. J is TRBJ2-5 and V is TRBV7-2; D is undetermined. The sample taken for sequencing was blood. Here the CDR3 DNA reads TGTGCCAGCAGCTTTAACAGTGTGCCGGAGACCCAGTACTTC. It codes for CASSFNSVPETQYF.